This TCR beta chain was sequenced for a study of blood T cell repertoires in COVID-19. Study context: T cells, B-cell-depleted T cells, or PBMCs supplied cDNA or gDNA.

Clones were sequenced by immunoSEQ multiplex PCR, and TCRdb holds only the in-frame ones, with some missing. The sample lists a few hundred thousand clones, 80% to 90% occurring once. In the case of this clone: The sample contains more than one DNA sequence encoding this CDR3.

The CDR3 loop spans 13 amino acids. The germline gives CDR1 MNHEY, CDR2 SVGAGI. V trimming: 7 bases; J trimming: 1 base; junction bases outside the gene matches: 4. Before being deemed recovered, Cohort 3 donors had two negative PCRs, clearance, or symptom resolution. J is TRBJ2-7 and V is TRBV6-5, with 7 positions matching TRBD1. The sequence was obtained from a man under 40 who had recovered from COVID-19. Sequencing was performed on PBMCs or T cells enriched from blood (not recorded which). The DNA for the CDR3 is TGTGCCAGCAACCGACAGGGTTCCTACGAGCAGTACTTC. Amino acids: CASNRQGSYEQYF.